This T cell receptor (beta chain) is drawn from a study of CXCR3-negative and CXCR3-positive naive CD8 T cells (dated by TCRdb to between 2017 and 2020). A note on the overall study: In total, around 140 million TRB reads were obtained, corresponding to roughly 1.5 +/- 0.3 million reads per library. TRBV-TRBJ cluster analysis included naive subsets from roughly 5 donors and memory cells from 3 donors. Diversity and physicochemical repertoire analyses covered 11 donors pooled from two independent experiments.

The instrument given in TCRdb is NextSeq 550. The Human TCR Profiling Kit (MiLaboratory) was used to prepare UMI-labeled 5' RACE TRB cDNA libraries. The full amount of extracted RNA was used for cDNA synthesis, and the full amount of resulting cDNA was used for PCR amplification. Libraries were prepared in parallel with an identical number of PCR cycles. From the authors' description of their analysis: About 53,000 +/- 10,000 unique UMI-labeled TRB cDNA molecules per library were extracted with MIGEC and MiXCR, with at least two reads per UMI required. An average of about 40,000 +/- 10,000 functional in-frame TRB CDR3 nucleotide clonotypes without stop codons was found per library. After downsampling to 5000 UMI-labeled TRB molecules per sample, diversity metrics such as normalized Shannon-Wiener and Chao1 were calculated in VDJtools. Clonotype-size-weighted physicochemical properties of the central five CDR3 residues (interaction energy, strength, volume and Kidera factor 4) were computed in VDJtools. Following reprocessing of the reads by TCRdb, the data hold one row per CDR3 protein sequence and no DNA is available. The V and J calls were determined by TCRdb, not by the authors. The sample table gives roughly 45,000 distinct CDR3 sequences. The ten largest clones represent 2% to 2.5% of the sample.

In regard to this clonotype: Its antigen target is currently unknown.

For each CD8+ T cell subset, flow sorting was done in triplicate, and 250,000 to 300,000 cells per subset went directly into RLT lysis buffer. Naive CD8+ T cells were defined stringently as CD45RO-CCR7+CD27+CD95- to exclude memory contaminants. Peripheral blood mononuclear cells were isolated from buffy coats by standard density gradient centrifugation. Naive CXCR3-negative and CXCR3-positive CD8+ T cells were flow-sorted on a FACSAria III. An RNeasy Mini Kit was used to extract total RNA from the sorted cells. The CDR3, cysteine through phenylalanine, is 16 amino acids long. No DNA sequence was recorded. Sequences SSHAT (CDR1) and FNYEAQ (CDR2) are obtained from the germline V gene (reference sequence). Results and caveats for the whole study, not just this receptor: Similar TRBV-TRBJ usage was shown by naive CXCR3-negative and CXCR3-positive cells from the same donor, whereas distinct patterns were shown by memory cells. Freshly isolated PBMCs were used for most assays because CXCR3 expression partially decreased after cryopreservation. Comparably high repertoire diversity was found in both naive subsets, whereas much lower repertoire diversity was found in memory CD8+ T cells. TRB CDR3s from CXCR3-positive naive cells showed higher hydrophobicity (lower Kidera factor 4), lower energy, and higher strength and volume indices than CXCR3-negative naive cells. Because surface CD5, which has been linked to self-reactivity in mice, was comparable between naive subsets, TCR interaction strength was also inferred from TRB CDR3 physicochemical properties.

Sequencing was carried out using naive CXCR3- CD8+ T cells from blood. According to the study, the label for this sample's cell subset or site signals: CD45RO-CCR7+CD27+CD95- naive CD8+ T cells lacking CXCR3 (TNR3-). This sequence originates from a human donor in good health. Some clones in this sample may be carry-over from other donors' samples. The sequence is built from TRBV7-7 and TRBJ2-7; TCRdb reports TRBD1, a call that lacks DNA to check it against. This receptor carries the CDR3 CASSPFPRQAGFEQYF.